The 20 T cell receptor beta chains below come from one sample, sequenced in a study of blood T cell repertoires in COVID-19. The method was immunoSEQ multiplex PCR; TCRdb's version includes in-frame clones alone and lacks a portion of them. This repertoire shows about 70,000 clones, about four fifths found once; its top ten account for approximately 6.8%. The sample was peripheral blood. The receptors originated from a woman aged 55-70 years with acute or convalescent COVID-19.

This chain uses TRBV7-9 with TRBJ2-5, with D possibly being TRBD2 (7 bases). V was shortened by 5 bases and J by 3 bases, with 19 bases between the two germline ends. CDR3 size: 16 residues. Looked up from germline, CDR1 is SEHNR and CDR2 is FQNEAQ (reference sequence). The CDR3 reads CASSPRRGEGEETQYF. In DNA, the CDR3 is TGTGCCAGCAGCCCCCGAAGGGGGGAGGGGGAAGAGACCCAGTACTTC.

The gene calls are TRBV28 and TRBJ1-1, with 8 bases identical to TRBD1. J lost 1 base, V lost 6 bases, and 7 bases had no gene match. Germline-derived CDR1 and CDR2 are MDHEN and SYDVKM. This CDR3 spans 15 amino acids. In DNA, the CDR3 is TGTGCCAGCAGCCGGACAGGGAGGAGGAACACTGAAGCTTTCTTT. This gives the protein CASSRTGRRNTEAFF.

The genes are TRBV5-5 and TRBJ1-5; TRBD1 agrees at 7 bases. After removal of 3 bases from V and 3 bases from J, the junction contained 6 bases not matched to a gene. Per germline, CDR1 SGHKS and CDR2 YYEKEE (reference sequence). The CDR3 consists of 15 residues. The CDR3 is CASSSTGTDNQPQHF. DNA for the CDR3: TGTGCCAGCAGCTCCACCGGGACAGACAATCAGCCCCAGCATTTT.

This clone is a singleton in its sample. V usage is TRBV5-6 and J usage is TRBJ1-2; TRBD1 matches at 10 bases. V gave up 2 bases and J gave up 4 bases; unmatched junction bases: 8. The CDR3 has 16 residues. Germline loops: CDR1 SGHDT, CDR2 YYEEEE. In DNA form, the CDR3 reads TGTGCCAGCAGCTTCGGGGACAGGGGTACAGTCTATGGCTACACCTTC. Translated: CASSFGDRGTVYGYTF.

This clone was observed a handful of times. The chain couples TRBV7-9 to TRBJ2-7; a possible D gene is TRBD1 (6 bases). V gave up 5 bases and J gave up 2 bases, with 16 bases separating them. This CDR3 has 15 residues. Looked up from germline, CDR1 is SEHNR and CDR2 is FQNEAQ (reference sequence). CDR3 loop: CASSPQHQGPYEQYF. CDR3 DNA: TGTGCCAGCAGCCCCCAGCACCAGGGGCCCTACGAGCAGTACTTC.

This sequence joins TRBV6-2 or TRBV6-3 and TRBJ1-1; D gene ambiguous. Germline V lookup: CDR1 MNHEY, CDR2 SVGEGT. The CDR3 covers 12 residues. V lost 6 bases to trimming and J lost 3 bases, with 8 bases between them. The CDR3 coding sequence is TGTGCCAGCAGCGAGGGTTACACTGAAGCTTTCTTT. Its translation is CASSEGYTEAFF.

V gene TRBV28 combines with J gene TRBJ1-5, with TRBD1 matching over 8 bases. Germline V gene data show CDR1 as MDHEN and CDR2 as SYDVKM. The length of the CDR3 is 15 residues. V was pared by 6 bases and J by 0 bases, with 4 bases of the junction left unmatched. The CDR3 DNA is TGTGCCAGCAGGCAGGGGGCGTATAGCAATCAGCCCCAGCATTTT. Translating it yields CASRQGAYSNQPQHF.

This clone has a handful of counts. This chain joins TRBV4-3 and TRBJ2-1; 10 bases agree with TRBD2. The CDR3 runs to 16 residues. The V gene's germline CDR1 is LGHNA and CDR2 YSLEER. J lost 10 bases, V lost 1 base, and 10 bases had no gene match. The CDR3 loop reads CASSQGSGGILQEQFF. DNA of the CDR3: TGCGCCAGCAGCCAAGGTAGCGGGGGGATACTTCAGGAGCAGTTCTTC.

The chain joins TRBV27 to TRBJ1-1, with D tentatively TRBD1 (5 bases). V was shortened by 5 bases and J by 4 bases, with 23 bases between the two germline ends. The CDR3 has 17 residues. Germline CDR1 is MNHEY and CDR2 is SMNVEV (reference sequence). The CDR3 region is CASSPHIVVLGATEAFF. In nucleotides, the CDR3 is TGTGCCAGCAGTCCACACATAGTCGTGTTAGGGGCCACTGAAGCTTTCTTT.

In its sample, this clone was seen once. The CDR3 DNA reads as TGTGCCAGCAGCTTAAAGGGAGCCTCTGGCTACACCTTC. Its protein product is CASSLKGASGYTF. The V gene is TRBV11-1, the J gene TRBJ1-2; D is unresolved. Per the germline V gene, CDR1 is SGHAT and CDR2 is FQDESV (reference sequence). Trimming stripped 2 bases from V and 7 bases from J, with 11 bases between. The CDR3 is 13 residues long.

The gene calls are TRBV23-1 and TRBJ2-7; weak D call: TRBD1 (5 bases). TRBV23-1 is an ORF, and what it does is uncertain. The CDR3 loop spans 15 amino acids. V dropped 4 bases and J dropped 3 bases, with 16 bases sitting between them. The CDR3 sequence: CASSLSHRLNYEQYF. The CDR3 nucleotides are TGCGCCAGCAGTCTGAGTCACAGGCTGAACTACGAGCAGTACTTC.

The V gene is TRBV10-2, the J gene TRBJ2-7, with 8 positions matching TRBD1. Germline loops: CDR1 WSHSY, CDR2 SAAADI. The CDR3 length is 17 residues. The trim removed 0 bases at V and 3 bases at J, leaving 10 bases unmatched. This CDR3 reads CASSESTPGGVFYEQYF. DNA of the CDR3: TGCGCCAGCAGTGAGTCGACCCCAGGGGGCGTTTTCTACGAGCAGTACTTC.

The chain uses TRBV7-6 and TRBJ2-3; a weak D match, TRBD1 (6 bases). Germline V lookup: CDR1 SGHVS, CDR2 FNYEAQ. The CDR3 has 15 amino acids. V lost 5 bases and J 2 bases, leaving 14 bases between the germline ends. The CDR3 bases are TGTGCCAGCAGCCCCAAAGGACAGCTCACAGATACGCAGTATTTT. It is translated as CASSPKGQLTDTQYF.

This clone was detected once. The chain is built from TRBV15 and TRBJ1-2; 7 bases are a match to TRBD1. CDR1 is LNHNV, CDR2 YYDKDF, per germline (reference sequence). The length of the CDR3 is 15 residues. The V and J ends lost 5 bases and 4 bases, in that order; junction bases with no gene match: 10. The CDR3 region has the DNA TGTGCCACCAGCTCCTACAGGGGAGCTGGCTATGGCTACACCTTC. This gives the protein CATSSYRGAGYGYTF.

The chain recombines TRBV6-2 or TRBV6-3 with TRBJ2-5, with a possible D match to TRBD2 (6 bases). Trimming took off 0 bases at V and 0 bases at J, with 8 bases between the two ends. The CDR3 is 15 amino acids. Germline-derived CDR1 and CDR2 are MNHEY and SVGEGT. CDR3 amino acids: CASSYSREDQETQYF. CDR3 nucleotide sequence: TGTGCCAGCAGTTACTCCAGGGAGGACCAAGAGACCCAGTACTTC.

This clone showed up just a few times. The chain joins TRBV5-4 to TRBJ2-7, with 7 bases identical to TRBD2. The CDR3 has 14 residues. V was pared by 2 bases and J by 3 bases, with 5 bases of the junction left unmatched. CDR1 is SGHNT, CDR2 YYREEE, per germline (reference sequence). The CDR3 DNA is TGTGCCAGCAGCTTAGCGGGGAACCTCTACGAGCAGTACTTC. Translation gives CASSLAGNLYEQYF.

This rearrangement joins TRBV11-2 to TRBJ2-1; TRBD2 matches at 9 bases. The CDR3 is 17 residues long. The J segment lost 8 bases and the V segment lost 5 bases, leaving 16 bases of the junction unmatched. Per the germline V gene, CDR1 is SGHAT and CDR2 is FQNNGV. The CDR3 here is CASSLRSGGLVGDEQFF. In nucleotides, the CDR3 is TGTGCCAGCAGCCTCCGAAGCGGGGGGTTAGTCGGGGATGAGCAGTTCTTC.

Many counts were recorded for this clone. The V call is TRBV6-5, the J call TRBJ1-5; 7 bases align to TRBD1. The junction had 7 bases not matched to a gene; V was cut back by 8 bases and J by 6 bases. The V gene's germline CDR1 is MNHEY and CDR2 SVGAGI. This CDR3 spans 13 amino acids. CDR3 bases: TGTGCCAGCGCCCCGGGACAGTTTCAGCCCCAGCATTTT. It encodes CASAPGQFQPQHF.

This chain connects TRBV28 to TRBJ2-1; 7 nucleotides match TRBD1. The CDR3 spans 13 residues. From germline, CDR1 is MDHEN and CDR2 SYDVKM. Trimming took 6 bases from V and 9 from J; bases not matched to a gene: 8. This CDR3 reads CASRSPGTVEQFF. The DNA for the CDR3 is TGTGCCAGCAGATCCCCCGGGACAGTTGAGCAGTTCTTC.

The J gene is TRBJ2-3, the V gene TRBV5-4; possible D gene TRBD1, 6 bases. Germline V gene sequence: CDR1 SGHNT, CDR2 YYREEE (reference sequence). The CDR3 covers 12 residues. V was trimmed by 9 bases and J by 6 bases, leaving 14 bases between them. DNA for the CDR3: TGTGCCATCCCGCTTAGGGGGGATACGCAGTATTTT. As protein: CAIPLRGDTQYF.